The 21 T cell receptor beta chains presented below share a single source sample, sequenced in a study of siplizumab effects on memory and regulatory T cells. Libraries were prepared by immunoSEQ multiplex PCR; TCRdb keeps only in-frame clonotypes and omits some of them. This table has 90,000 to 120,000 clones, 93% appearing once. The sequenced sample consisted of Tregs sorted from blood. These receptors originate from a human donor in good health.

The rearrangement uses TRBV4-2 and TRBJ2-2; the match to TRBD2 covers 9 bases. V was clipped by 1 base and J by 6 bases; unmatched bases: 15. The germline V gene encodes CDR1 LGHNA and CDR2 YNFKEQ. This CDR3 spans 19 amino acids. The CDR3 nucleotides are TGTGCCAGCAGCCAAGGGCCGGGGCTAGCGGGATTTTTCGCCGGGGAGCTGTTTTTT. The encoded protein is CASSQGPGLAGFFAGELFF.

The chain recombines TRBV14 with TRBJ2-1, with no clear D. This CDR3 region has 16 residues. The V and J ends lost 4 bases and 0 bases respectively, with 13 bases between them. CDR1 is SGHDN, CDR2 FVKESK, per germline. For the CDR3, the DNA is TGTGCCAGCAGCCGGATCACACCAAGCTCCTACAATGAGCAGTTCTTC. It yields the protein CASSRITPSSYNEQFF.

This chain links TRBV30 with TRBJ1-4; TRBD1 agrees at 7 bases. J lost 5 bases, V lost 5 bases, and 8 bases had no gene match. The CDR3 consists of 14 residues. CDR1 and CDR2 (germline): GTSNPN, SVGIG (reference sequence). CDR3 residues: CAWDDRERNEKLFF. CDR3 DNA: TGTGCCTGGGACGACAGGGAGCGAAATGAAAAACTGTTTTTT.

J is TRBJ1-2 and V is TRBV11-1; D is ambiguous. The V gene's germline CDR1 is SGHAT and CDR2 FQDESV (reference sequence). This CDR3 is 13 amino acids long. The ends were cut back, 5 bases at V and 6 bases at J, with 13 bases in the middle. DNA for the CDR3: TGTGCCAGCAGCGTTGGACGTTTAGATGGCTACACCTTC. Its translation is CASSVGRLDGYTF.

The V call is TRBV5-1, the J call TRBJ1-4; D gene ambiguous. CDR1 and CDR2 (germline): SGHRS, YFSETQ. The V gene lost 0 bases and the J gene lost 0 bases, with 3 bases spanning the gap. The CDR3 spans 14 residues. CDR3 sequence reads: CASSLAPTNEKLFF. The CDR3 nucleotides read TGCGCCAGCAGCTTGGCTCCAACTAATGAAAAACTGTTTTTT.

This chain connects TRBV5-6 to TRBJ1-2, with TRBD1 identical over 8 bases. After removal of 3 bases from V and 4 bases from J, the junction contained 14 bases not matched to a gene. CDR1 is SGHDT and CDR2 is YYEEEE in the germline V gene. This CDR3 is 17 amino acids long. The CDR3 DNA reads TGTGCCAGCAGCTCACCCGGACAGGGCCAACTCTCCTATGGCTACACCTTC. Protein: CASSSPGQGQLSYGYTF. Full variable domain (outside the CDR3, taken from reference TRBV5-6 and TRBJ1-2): DAGVTQSPTHLIKTRGQQVTLRCSPKSGHDTVSWYQQALGQGPQFIFQYYEEEERQRGNFPDRFSGHQFPNYSSELNVNALLLGDSALYLCASSSPGQGQLSYGYTFGSGTRLTVV.

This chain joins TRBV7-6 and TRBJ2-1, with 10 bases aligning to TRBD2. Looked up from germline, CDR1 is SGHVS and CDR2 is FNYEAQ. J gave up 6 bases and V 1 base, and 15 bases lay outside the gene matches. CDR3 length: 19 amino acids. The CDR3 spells CASSLVPVLAGAFFNEQFF. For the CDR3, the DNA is TGTGCCAGCAGCTTAGTCCCCGTTCTAGCGGGAGCCTTCTTCAATGAGCAGTTCTTC. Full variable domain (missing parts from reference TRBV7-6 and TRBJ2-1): GAGVSQSPRYKVTKRGQDVALRCDPISGHVSLYWYRQALGQGPEFLTYFNYEAQQDKSGLPNDRFSAERPEGSISTLTIQRTEQRDSAMYRCASSLVPVLAGAFFNEQFFGPGTRLTVL.

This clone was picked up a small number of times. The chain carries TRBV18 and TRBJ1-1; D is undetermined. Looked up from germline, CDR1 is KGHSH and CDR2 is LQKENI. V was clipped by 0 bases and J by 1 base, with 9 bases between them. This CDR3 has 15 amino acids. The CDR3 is CASSPPGRKNTEAFF. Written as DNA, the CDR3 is TGTGCCAGCTCACCACCGGGGAGGAAGAACACTGAAGCTTTCTTT. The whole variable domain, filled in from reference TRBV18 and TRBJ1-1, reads NAGVMQNPRHLVRRRGQEARLRCSPMKGHSHVYWYRQLPEEGLKFMVYLQKENIIDESGMPKERFSAEFPKEGPSILRIQQVVRGDSAAYFCASSPPGRKNTEAFFGQGTRLTVV.

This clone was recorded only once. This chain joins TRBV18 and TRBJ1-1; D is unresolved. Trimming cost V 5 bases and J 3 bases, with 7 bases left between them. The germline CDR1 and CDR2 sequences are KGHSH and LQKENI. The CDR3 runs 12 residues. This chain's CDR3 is CASSAGDTEAFF. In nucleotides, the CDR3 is TGTGCCAGCTCAGCCGGAGACACTGAAGCTTTCTTT.

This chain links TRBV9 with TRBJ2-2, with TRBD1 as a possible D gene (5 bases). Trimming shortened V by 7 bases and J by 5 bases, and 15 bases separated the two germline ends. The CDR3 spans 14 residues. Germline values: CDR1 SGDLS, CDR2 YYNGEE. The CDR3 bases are TGTGCCAGCTCCGAAACAGGTTTAACCGGGGAGCTGTTTTTT. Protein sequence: CASSETGLTGELFF.

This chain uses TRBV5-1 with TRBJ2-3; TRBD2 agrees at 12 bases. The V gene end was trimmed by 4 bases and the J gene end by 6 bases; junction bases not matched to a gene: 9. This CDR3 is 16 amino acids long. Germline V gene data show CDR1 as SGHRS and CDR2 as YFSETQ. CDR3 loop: CASSPMTSGSGDTQYF. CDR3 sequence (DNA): TGCGCCAGCAGCCCGATGACTAGCGGGAGTGGGGATACGCAGTATTTT. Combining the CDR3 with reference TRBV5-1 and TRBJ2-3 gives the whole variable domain KAGVTQTPRYLIKTRGQQVTLSCSPISGHRSVSWYQQTPGQGLQFLFEYFSETQRNKGNFPGRFSGRQFSNSRSEMNVSTLELGDSALYLCASSPMTSGSGDTQYFGPGTRLTVL.

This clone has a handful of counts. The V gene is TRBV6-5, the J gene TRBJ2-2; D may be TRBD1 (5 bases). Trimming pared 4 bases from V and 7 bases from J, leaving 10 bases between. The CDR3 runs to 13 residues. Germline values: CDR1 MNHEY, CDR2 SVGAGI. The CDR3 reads CASSFLGHGELFF. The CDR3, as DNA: TGTGCCAGCAGTTTTTTGGGGCACGGGGAGCTGTTTTTT.

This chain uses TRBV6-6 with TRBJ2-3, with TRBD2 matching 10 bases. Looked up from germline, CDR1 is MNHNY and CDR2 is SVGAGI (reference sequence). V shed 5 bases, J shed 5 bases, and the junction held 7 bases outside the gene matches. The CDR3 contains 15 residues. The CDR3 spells CASSIGLAVGDTQYF. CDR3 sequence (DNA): TGTGCCAGCAGTATCGGACTAGCGGTTGGAGATACGCAGTATTTT.

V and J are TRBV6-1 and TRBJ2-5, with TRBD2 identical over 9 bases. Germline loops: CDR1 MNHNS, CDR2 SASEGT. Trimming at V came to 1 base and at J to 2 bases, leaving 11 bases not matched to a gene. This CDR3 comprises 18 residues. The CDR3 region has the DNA TGTGCCAGCAGTGAAGGCTCCCATAGCGGGGGATTTCAAGAGACCCAGTACTTC. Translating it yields CASSEGSHSGGFQETQYF.

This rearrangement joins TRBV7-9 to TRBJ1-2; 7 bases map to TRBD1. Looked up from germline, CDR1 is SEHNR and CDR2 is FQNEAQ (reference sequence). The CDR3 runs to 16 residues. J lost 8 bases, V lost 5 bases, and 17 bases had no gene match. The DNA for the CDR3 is TGTGCCAGCAGCACGCCGGGACAGCGGGGATTGCGGGGCTACACCTTC. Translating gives CASSTPGQRGLRGYTF.

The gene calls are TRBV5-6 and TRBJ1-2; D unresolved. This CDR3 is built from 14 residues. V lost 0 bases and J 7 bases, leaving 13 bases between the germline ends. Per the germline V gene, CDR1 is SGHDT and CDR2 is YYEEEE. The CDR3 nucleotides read TGTGCCAGCAGCTTGGGCCAGGCCTCCGGTGGCTACACCTTC. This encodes CASSLGQASGGYTF. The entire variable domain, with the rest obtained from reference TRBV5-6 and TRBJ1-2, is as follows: DAGVTQSPTHLIKTRGQQVTLRCSPKSGHDTVSWYQQALGQGPQFIFQYYEEEERQRGNFPDRFSGHQFPNYSSELNVNALLLGDSALYLCASSLGQASGGYTFGSGTRLTVV.

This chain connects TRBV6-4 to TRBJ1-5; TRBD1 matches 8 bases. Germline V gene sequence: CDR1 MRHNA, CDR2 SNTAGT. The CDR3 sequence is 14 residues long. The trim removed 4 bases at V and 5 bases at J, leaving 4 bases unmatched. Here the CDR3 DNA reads TGTGCCAGCAGTGTCATACAGGGGGATCAGCCCCAGCATTTT. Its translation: CASSVIQGDQPQHF.

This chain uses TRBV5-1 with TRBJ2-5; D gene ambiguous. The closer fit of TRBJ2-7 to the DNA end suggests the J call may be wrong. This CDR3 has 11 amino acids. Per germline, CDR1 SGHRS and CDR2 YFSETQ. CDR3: CASSQLGEQYF. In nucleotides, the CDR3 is TGCGCCAGCAGTCAACTCGGCGAGCAGTACTTC.

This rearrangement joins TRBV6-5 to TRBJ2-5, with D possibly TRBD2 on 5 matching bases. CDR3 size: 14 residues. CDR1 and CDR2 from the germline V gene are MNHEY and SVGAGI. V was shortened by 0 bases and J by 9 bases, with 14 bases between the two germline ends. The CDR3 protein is CASSYSMGYGAQYF. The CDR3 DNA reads TGTGCCAGCAGTTACTCGATGGGGTACGGGGCCCAGTACTTC.

The CDR3 nucleotides read TGTGCCACCAGCAGAGCTCGGGGAGTTGCCCGGCCCCAGCATTTT. Protein: CATSRARGVARPQHF. This chain links TRBV15 with TRBJ1-5; no clear D gene. V dropped 1 base and J dropped 9 bases, with 16 bases sitting between them. The CDR3 is made up of 15 amino acids. CDR1 and CDR2 from the germline V gene are LNHNV and YYDKDF (reference sequence).

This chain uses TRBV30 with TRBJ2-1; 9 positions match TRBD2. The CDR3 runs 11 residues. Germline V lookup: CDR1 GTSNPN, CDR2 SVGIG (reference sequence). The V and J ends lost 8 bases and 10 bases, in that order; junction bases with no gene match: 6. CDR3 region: CARGLAVEQFF. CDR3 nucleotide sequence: TGTGCCAGGGGACTAGCCGTCGAGCAGTTCTTC.